This T cell receptor (beta chain) was retrieved from a study of T cells in Graves' hyperthyroidism and ophthalmopathy. Across the whole study: Peripheral blood was acquired at first diagnosis, ahead of any therapy whatsoever.

No ophthalmopathy progression within 18 months constituted stable Graves' hyperthyroidism. Uncontrolled infection, other autoimmune disease, pregnancy or lactation excluded patients. The CDR3 covers 15 residues. With 5 bases clipped from V and 2 bases from J, the junction kept 4 bases outside the gene matches. In germline, CDR1 is SGHTA, CDR2 FQGTGA. TCR beta CDR3 sequences were amplified from RNA transcripts. A set of HTBI primers served as the primers for a first-round RT-PCR of the TCR CDR3. MiXCR, run by TCRdb on the multiplex PCR reads, gives a single entry per CDR3 protein. The table has 650,000 to 700,000 distinct CDR3 sequences, roughly 17% seen once; the top ten hold less than 20%. Ten or more counts support this clonotype.

This chain uses TRBV7-3 with TRBJ2-3, with 10 bases identical to TRBD1. Sequencing used blood. The receptor's source is a man aged 50-59 years with Graves' hyperthyroidism. The CDR3 nucleotides read TGTGCCAGCAGCCCGGGACAGGGGATCACAGATACGCAGTATTTT. Translating gives CASSPGQGITDTQYF.